What follows is one T cell receptor beta chain and its context. Generated by immunoSEQ multiplex PCR, the TCRdb table keeps only in-frame clones and is missing some. This table holds some 120,000 clones, around four fifths found once. These data belong to a study of blood T cell repertoires in COVID-19. This receptor was obtained from a young man with acute or convalescent COVID-19. The source material was peripheral blood.

The CDR3 DNA sequence: TGTGCCAGCAGCCTCCGGACTAGCGAGGAACAAAAGTACGAGCAGTACTTC. Translating it yields CASSLRTSEEQKYEQYF. The J gene is TRBJ2-7, the V gene TRBV7-6, with 9 bases fitting TRBD2. The CDR3 has 17 amino acids. In germline, CDR1 is SGHVS, CDR2 FNYEAQ. The trim removed 5 bases at V and 4 bases at J, leaving 15 bases unmatched.